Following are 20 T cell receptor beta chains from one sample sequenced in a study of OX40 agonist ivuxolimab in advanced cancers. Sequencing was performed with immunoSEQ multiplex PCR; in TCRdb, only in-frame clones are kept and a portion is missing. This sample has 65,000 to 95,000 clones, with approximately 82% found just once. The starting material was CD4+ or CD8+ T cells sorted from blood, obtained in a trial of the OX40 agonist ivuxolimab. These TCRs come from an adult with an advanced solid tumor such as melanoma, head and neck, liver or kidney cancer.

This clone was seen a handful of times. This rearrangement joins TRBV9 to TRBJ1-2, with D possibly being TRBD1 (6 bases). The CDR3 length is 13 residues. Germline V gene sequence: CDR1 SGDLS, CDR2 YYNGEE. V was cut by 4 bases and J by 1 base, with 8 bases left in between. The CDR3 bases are TGTGCCAGCAGCCGGGACAATAACTATGGCTACACCTTC. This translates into CASSRDNNYGYTF. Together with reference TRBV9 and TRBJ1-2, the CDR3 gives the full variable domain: DSGVTQTPKHLITATGQRVTLRCSPRSGDLSVYWYQQSLDQGLQFLIQYYNGEERAKGNILERFSAQQFPDLHSELNLSSLELGDSALYFCASSRDNNYGYTFGSGTRLTVV.

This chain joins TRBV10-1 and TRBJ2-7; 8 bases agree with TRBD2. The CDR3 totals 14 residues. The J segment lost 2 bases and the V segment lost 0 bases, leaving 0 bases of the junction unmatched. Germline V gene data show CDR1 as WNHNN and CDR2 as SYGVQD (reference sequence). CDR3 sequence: CASSESGRAYEQYF. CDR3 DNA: TGCGCCAGCAGTGAGTCCGGGAGGGCCTACGAGCAGTACTTC.

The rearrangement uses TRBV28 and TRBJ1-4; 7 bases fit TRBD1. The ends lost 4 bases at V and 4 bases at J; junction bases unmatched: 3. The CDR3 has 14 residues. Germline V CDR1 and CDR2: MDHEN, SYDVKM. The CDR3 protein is CASSSGQINEKLFF. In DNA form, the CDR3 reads TGTGCCAGCAGTTCGGGACAGATTAATGAAAAACTGTTTTTT.

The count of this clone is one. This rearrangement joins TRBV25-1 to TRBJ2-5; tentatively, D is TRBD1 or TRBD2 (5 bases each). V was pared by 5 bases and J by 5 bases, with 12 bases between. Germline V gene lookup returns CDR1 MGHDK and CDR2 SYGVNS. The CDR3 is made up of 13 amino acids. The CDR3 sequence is CASSSGWGETQYF. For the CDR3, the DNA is TGTGCCAGCAGTTCAGGGTGGGGGGAGACCCAGTACTTC.

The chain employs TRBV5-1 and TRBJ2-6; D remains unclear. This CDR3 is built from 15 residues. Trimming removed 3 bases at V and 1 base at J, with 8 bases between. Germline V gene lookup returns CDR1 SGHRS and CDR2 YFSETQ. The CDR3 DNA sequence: TGCGCCAGCAGCTGGGTGATATCTGGGGCCAACGTCCTGACTTTC. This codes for CASSWVISGANVLTF.

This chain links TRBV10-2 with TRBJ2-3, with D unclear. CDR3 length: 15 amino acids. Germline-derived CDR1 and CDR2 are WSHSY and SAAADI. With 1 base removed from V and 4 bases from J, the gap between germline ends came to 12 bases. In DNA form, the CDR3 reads TGCGCCAGCAGTGAGTGGGTCAGGTCCCCAGATACGCAGTATTTT. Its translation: CASSEWVRSPDTQYF.

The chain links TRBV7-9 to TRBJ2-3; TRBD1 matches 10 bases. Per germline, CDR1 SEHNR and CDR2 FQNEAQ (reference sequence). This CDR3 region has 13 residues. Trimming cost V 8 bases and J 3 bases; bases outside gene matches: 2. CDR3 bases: TGTGCCAGCCGACAGGGGGCGACAGATACGCAGTATTTT. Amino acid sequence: CASRQGATDTQYF.

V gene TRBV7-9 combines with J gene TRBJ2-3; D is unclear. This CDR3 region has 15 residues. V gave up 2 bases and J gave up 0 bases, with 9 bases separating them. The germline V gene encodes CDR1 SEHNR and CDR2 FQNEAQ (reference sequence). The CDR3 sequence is CASSLRAVSTDTQYF. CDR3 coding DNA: TGTGCCAGCAGCTTAAGGGCGGTTAGCACAGATACGCAGTATTTT.

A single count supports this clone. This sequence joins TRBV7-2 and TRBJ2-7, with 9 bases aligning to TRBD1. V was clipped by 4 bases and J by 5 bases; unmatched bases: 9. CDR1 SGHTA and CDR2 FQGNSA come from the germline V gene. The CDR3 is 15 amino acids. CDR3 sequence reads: CASSSRSGQGHEQYF. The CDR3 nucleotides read TGTGCCAGCAGCTCGAGATCGGGACAGGGCCACGAGCAGTACTTC.

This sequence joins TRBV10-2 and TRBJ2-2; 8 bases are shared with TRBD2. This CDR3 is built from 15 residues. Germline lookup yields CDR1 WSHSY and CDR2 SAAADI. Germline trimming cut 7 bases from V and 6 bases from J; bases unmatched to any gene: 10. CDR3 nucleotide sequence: TGCGCCAGCACTCTAACGGGAGGGTTACCCGGGGAGCTGTTTTTT. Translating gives CASTLTGGLPGELFF.

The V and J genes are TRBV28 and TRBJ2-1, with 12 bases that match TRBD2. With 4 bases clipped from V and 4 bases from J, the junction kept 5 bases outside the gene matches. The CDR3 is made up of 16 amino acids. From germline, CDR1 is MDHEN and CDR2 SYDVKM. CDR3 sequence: CASSSRLAGAYNEQFF. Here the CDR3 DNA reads TGTGCCAGCAGTTCCCGACTAGCGGGAGCATACAATGAGCAGTTCTTC.

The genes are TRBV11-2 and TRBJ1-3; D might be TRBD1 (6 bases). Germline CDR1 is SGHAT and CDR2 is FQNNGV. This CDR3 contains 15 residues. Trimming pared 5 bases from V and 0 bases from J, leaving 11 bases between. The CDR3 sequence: CASSVTGTSGNTIYF. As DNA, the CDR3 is TGTGCCAGCAGCGTCACAGGGACCTCTGGAAACACCATATATTTT.

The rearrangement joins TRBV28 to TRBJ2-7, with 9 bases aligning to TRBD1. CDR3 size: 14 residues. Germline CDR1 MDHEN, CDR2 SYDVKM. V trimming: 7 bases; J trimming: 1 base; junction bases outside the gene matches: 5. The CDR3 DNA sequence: TGTGCCAGCACCCTCGGGACAGGGTCCTACGAGCAGTACTTC. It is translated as CASTLGTGSYEQYF.

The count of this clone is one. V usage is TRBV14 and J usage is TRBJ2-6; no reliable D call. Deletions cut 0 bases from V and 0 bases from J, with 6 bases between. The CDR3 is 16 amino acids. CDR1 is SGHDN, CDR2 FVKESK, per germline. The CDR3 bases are TGTGCCAGCAGCCAAGATCTCCGCTCTGGGGCCAACGTCCTGACTTTC. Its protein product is CASSQDLRSGANVLTF. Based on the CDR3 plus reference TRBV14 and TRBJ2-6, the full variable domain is EAGVTQFPSHSVIEKGQTVTLRCDPISGHDNLYWYRRVMGKEIKFLLHFVKESKQDESGMPNNRFLAERTGGTYSTLKVQPAELEDSGVYFCASSQDLRSGANVLTFGAGSRLTVL.

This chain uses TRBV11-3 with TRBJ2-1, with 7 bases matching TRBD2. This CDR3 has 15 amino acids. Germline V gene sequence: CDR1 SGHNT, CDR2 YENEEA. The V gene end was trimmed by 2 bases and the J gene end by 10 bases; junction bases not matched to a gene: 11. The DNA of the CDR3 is TGTGCCAGCAGCTTACGTAGCGGGTATCGGACCGAGCAGTTCTTC. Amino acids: CASSLRSGYRTEQFF.

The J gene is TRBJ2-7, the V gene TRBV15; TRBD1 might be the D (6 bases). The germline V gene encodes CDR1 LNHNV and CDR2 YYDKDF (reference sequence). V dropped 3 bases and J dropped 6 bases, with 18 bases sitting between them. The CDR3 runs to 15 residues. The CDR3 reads CATSSRGEGRAEQYF. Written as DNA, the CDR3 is TGTGCCACCAGCAGCAGGGGAGAGGGGCGGGCCGAGCAGTACTTC.

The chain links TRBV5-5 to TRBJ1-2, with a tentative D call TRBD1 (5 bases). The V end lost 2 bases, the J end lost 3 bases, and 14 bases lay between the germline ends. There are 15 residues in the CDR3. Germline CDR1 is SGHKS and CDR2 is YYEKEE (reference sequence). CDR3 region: CASSFRQKPDYGYTF. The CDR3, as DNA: TGTGCCAGCAGCTTTAGACAGAAACCGGACTATGGCTACACCTTC.

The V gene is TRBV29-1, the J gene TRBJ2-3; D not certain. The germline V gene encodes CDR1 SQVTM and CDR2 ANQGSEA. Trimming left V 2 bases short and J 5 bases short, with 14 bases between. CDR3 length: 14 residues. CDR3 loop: CSVEPMSPRDTQYF. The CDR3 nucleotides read TGCAGCGTTGAACCGATGTCCCCGAGAGATACGCAGTATTTT.

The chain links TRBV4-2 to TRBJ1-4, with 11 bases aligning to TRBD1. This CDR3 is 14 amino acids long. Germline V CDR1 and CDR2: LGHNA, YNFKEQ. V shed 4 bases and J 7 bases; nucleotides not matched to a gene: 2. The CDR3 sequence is CASSRGQGAEKLFF. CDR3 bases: TGTGCCAGCAGCCGTGGACAGGGGGCTGAAAAACTGTTTTTT.

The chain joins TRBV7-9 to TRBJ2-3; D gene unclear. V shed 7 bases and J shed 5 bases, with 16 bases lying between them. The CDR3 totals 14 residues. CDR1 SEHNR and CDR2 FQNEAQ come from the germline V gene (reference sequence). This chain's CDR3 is CASKATAVGDTQYF. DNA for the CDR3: TGTGCCAGCAAAGCTACCGCAGTTGGAGATACGCAGTATTTT.